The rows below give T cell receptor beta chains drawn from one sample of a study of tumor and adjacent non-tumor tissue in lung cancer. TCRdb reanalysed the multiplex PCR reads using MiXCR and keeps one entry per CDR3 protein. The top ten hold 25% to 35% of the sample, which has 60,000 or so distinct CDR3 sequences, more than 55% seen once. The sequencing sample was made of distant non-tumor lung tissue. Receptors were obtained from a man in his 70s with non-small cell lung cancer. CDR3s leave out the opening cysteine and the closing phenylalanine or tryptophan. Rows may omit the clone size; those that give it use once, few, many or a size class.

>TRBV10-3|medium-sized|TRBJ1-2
AIKGTDRDDGYT
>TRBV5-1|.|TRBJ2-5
ASSLRGETQY
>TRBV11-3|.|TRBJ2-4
VSSLDRGNSKNIQY
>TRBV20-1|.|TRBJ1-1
SAGGHQNTEAF
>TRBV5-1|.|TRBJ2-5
ASSLGNDRAQETQY
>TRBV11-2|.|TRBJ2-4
VSSLTKSIQY
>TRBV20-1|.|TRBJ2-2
SARASGGAWREPF
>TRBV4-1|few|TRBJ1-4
ASTVMRGEKLF
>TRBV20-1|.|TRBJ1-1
SAIHSTGGGKAF
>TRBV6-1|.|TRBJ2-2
ASRPRGLGTWELF
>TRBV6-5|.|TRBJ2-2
ASSRSSNAGELF
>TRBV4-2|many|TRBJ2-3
ASSRRGTPGPDTQY
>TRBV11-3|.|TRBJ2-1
TSSILAGVNNEQS
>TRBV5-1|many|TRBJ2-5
ASSLAISYQETQY
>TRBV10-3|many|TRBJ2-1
AISALLSSEQF
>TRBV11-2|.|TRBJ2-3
ANSLEMGRGRTDTQY
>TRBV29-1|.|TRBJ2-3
SARQWVRTRGLIGIDTQY
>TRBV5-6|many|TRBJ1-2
ATNGGGGDGYT
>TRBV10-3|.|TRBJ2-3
AISLSGGARDRQY
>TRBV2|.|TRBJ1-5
ASSEWDRGIQPQH
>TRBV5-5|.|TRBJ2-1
AISLQGSSYDEQF
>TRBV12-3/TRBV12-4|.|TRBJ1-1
ASGSSRRGTEAF
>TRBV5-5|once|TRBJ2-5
ASSCSAGVQY
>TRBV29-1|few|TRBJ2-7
SIGDAPEQY
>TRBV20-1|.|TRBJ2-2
STRDLGQEITGELF
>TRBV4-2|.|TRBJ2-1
VSSRSGTSYNERF
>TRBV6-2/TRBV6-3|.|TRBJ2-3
ASMTRTGGTDTHY
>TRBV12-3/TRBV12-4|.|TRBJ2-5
ASSQRGYVETQY
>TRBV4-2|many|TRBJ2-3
TSNQRGVTDTQY
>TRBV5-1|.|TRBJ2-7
ASSLSPLTYEQY
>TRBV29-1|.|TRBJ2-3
SPRGGFGTDMQY
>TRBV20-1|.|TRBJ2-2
SARASGGGTRELF
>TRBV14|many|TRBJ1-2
ASSQDQQYGYT
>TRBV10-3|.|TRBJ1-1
AITGEGPRGNTEAF
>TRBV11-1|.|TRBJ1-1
ASSLADRLGGTEAL
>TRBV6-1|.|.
ASTAEPFNHPQY
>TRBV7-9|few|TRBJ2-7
ASTGDYGQY
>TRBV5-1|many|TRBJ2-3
ASSLVGSTDTQY